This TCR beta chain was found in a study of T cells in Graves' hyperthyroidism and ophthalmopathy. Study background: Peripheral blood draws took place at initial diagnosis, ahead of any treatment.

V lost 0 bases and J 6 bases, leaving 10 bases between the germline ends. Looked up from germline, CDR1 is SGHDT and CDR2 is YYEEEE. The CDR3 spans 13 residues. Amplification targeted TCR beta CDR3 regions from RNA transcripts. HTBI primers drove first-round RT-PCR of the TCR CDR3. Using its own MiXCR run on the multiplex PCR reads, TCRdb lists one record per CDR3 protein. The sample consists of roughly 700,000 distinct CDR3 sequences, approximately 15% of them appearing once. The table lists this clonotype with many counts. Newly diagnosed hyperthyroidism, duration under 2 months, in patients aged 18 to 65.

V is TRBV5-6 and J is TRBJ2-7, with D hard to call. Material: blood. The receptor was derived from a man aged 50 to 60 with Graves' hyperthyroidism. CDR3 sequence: CASSLALRREQYF. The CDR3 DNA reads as TGTGCCAGCAGCTTGGCCCTCCGACGCGAGCAGTACTTC.